The T cell receptor beta chain under discussion was sequenced for a study of shared clonotypes between healthy human individuals. Study observations and caveats: Of the naive CD4 clonotypes, approximately 5% were shared across a few donors.

CDR3 size: 17 residues. Trimming shortened V by 4 bases and J by 0 bases, and 14 bases separated the two germline ends. The V gene's germline CDR1 is SGHDT and CDR2 YYEEEE. Turning to this clone: Its antigen is still unknown.

Clones were read by immunoSEQ multiplex PCR, and TCRdb kept only the in-frame ones, dropping some. The data hold about 1,900,000 clones, with around 96% observed a single time. The naive CD8 fraction comprised CD45RO-negative cells positively selected for CCR7 and excluded terminally differentiated effector memory CD45RA+ cells. Only Caucasian adults living in Nashville, Tennessee served as donors. This TCR was sampled from a man younger than 35 in good health. The gene calls are TRBV5-6 and TRBJ1-6; weak D call: TRBD1 (5 bases). Sequencing was carried out using naive CD8+ T cells sorted from blood. The chain's CDR3 is CASSEGLPSSYNSPLHF. In DNA form, the CDR3 reads TGTGCCAGCAGCGAGGGACTCCCAAGCTCCTATAATTCACCCCTCCACTTT. Combining the CDR3 with reference TRBV5-6 and TRBJ1-6 gives the whole variable domain DAGVTQSPTHLIKTRGQQVTLRCSPKSGHDTVSWYQQALGQGPQFIFQYYEEEERQRGNFPDRFSGHQFPNYSSELNVNALLLGDSALYLCASSEGLPSSYNSPLHFGNGTRLTVT.